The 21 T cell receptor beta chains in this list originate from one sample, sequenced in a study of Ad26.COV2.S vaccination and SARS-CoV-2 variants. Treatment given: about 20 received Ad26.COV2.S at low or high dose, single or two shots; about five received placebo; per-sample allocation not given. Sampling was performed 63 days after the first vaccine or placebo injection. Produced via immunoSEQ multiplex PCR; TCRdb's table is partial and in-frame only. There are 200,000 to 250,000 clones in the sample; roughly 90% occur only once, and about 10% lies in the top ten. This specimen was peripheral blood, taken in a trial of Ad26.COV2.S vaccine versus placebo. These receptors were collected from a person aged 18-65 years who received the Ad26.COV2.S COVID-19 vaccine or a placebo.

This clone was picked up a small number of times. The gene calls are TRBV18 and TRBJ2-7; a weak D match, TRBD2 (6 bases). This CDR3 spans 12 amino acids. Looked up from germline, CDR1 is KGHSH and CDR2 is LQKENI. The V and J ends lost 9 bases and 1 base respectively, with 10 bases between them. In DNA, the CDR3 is TGTGCCAGTAACCGGGGGTCCTACGAGCAGTACTTC. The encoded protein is CASNRGSYEQYF.

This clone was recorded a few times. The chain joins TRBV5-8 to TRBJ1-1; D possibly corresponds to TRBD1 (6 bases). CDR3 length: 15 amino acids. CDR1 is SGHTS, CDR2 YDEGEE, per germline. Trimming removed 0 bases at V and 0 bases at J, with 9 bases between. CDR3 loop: CASSLGTVMNTEAFF. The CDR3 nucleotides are TGTGCCAGCAGCTTGGGGACAGTAATGAACACTGAAGCTTTCTTT.

The CDR3 coding sequence is TGTGCCAGCAGCCCCGGTCCGACGGATTATAATTCACCCCTCCACTTT. Translating it yields CASSPGPTDYNSPLHF. The chain has TRBV7-2 and TRBJ1-6; D call uncertain. The V end was cut by 5 bases, the J end by 4 bases, with 15 bases between. CDR3 length: 16 residues. Germline V gives CDR1 SGHTA, CDR2 FQGNSA. Using reference TRBV7-2 and TRBJ1-6 for the parts outside the CDR3, the full variable domain is GAGVSQSPSNKVTEKGKDVELRCDPISGHTALYWYRQSLGQGLEFLIYFQGNSAPDKSGLPSDRFSAERTGGSVSTLTIQRTQQEDSAVYLCASSPGPTDYNSPLHFGNGTRLTVT.

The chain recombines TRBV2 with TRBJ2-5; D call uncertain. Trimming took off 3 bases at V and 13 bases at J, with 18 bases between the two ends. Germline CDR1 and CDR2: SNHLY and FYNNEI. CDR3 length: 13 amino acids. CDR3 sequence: CASSDGVTPARYF. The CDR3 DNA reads TGTGCCAGCAGTGATGGGGTAACTCCTGCCCGGTACTTC. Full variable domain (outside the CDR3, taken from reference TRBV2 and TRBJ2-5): EPEVTQTPSHQVTQMGQEVILRCVPISNHLYFYWYRQILGQKVEFLVSFYNNEISEKSEIFDDQFSVERPDGSNFTLKIRSTKLEDSAMYFCASSDGVTPARYFGPGTRLLVL.

CDR3 loop: CASSLEEIGIQSYEQYF. In DNA, the CDR3 is TGCGCCAGCAGCTTAGAGGAGATCGGGATCCAATCCTACGAGCAGTACTTC. The chain employs TRBV4-1 and TRBJ2-7; the D gene is possibly TRBD2 (5 bases). The V end was cut by 5 bases, the J end by 1 base, with 21 bases between. The CDR3 loop spans 17 amino acids. Looked up from germline, CDR1 is MGHRA and CDR2 is YSYEKL.

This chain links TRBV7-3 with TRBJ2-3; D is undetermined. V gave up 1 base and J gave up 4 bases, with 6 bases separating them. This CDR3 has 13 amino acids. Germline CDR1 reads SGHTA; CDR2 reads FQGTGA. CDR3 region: CASSLIGADTQYF. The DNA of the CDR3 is TGTGCCAGCAGCTTAATTGGCGCAGATACGCAGTATTTT.

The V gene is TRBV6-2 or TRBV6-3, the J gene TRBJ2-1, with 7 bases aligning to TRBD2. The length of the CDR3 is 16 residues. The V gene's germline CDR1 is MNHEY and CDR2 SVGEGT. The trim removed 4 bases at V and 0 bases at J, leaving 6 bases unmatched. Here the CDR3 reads CASSSPSGSSYNEQFF. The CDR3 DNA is TGTGCCAGCAGTTCGCCTAGCGGAAGCTCCTACAATGAGCAGTTCTTC.

CDR3 sequence (DNA): TGTGCCAGCAGCTTATCTAGCGGGTTTTCCTACGAGCAGTACTTC. Translation: CASSLSSGFSYEQYF. The J gene is TRBJ2-7, the V gene TRBV7-9; 8 bases map to TRBD2. The CDR3 has 15 amino acids. Germline CDR1 reads SEHNR; CDR2 reads FQNEAQ (reference sequence). Trimming took 2 bases from V and 1 from J; bases not matched to a gene: 4. Filled out from reference TRBV7-9 and TRBJ2-7, the complete variable domain reads DTGVSQNPRHKITKRGQNVTFRCDPISEHNRLYWYRQTLGQGPEFLTYFQNEAQLEKSRLLSDRFSAERPKGSFSTLEIQRTEQGDSAMYLCASSLSSGFSYEQYFGPGTRLTVT.

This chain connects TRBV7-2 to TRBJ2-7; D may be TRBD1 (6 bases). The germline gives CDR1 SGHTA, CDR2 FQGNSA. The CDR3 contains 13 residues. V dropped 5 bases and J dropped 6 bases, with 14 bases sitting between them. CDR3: CASSQLQGSEQYF. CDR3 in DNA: TGTGCCAGCAGCCAGTTACAGGGCTCCGAGCAGTACTTC. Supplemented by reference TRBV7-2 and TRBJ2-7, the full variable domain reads GAGVSQSPSNKVTEKGKDVELRCDPISGHTALYWYRQSLGQGLEFLIYFQGNSAPDKSGLPSDRFSAERTGGSVSTLTIQRTQQEDSAVYLCASSQLQGSEQYFGPGTRLTVT.

The CDR3 protein is CASSHLDRMYNEQFF. DNA of the CDR3: TGCGCCAGCAGCCACCTGGACAGAATGTACAATGAGCAGTTCTTC. This chain links TRBV4-1 with TRBJ2-1; D is possibly TRBD1 (6 bases). This CDR3 contains 15 residues. Germline CDR1 is MGHRA and CDR2 is YSYEKL. V lost 3 bases to trimming and J lost 4 bases, with 13 bases between them.

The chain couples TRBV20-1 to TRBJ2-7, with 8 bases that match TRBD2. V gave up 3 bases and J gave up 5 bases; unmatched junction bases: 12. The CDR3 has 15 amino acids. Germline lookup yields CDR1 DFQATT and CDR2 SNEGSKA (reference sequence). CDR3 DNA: TGCAGTGCTAGTACCCCCCGAGGAGCGGGAGACGAGCAGTACTTC. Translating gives CSASTPRGAGDEQYF.

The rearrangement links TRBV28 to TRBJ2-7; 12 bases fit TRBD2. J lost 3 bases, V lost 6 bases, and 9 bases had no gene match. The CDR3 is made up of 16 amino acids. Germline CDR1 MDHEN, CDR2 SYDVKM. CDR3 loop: CASSFTPSGRGYEQYF. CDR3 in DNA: TGTGCCAGCAGCTTTACCCCTAGCGGGAGGGGCTACGAGCAGTACTTC.

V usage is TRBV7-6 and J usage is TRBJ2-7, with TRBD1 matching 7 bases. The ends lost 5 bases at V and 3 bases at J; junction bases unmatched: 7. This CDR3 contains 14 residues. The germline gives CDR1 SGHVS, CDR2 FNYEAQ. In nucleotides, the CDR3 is TGTGCCAGCAGCCACACCGGGACAGACTACGAGCAGTACTTC. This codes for CASSHTGTDYEQYF.

CDR3 region: CASSIDLTGGTYEQYF. Written as DNA, the CDR3 is TGTGCCAGTAGTATAGACCTAACAGGGGGGACCTACGAGCAGTACTTC. The chain uses TRBV19 and TRBJ2-7; 8 positions agree with TRBD1. The CDR3 is made up of 16 amino acids. Trimming cost V 0 bases and J 2 bases; bases outside gene matches: 6. The germline V gene has CDR1 LNHDA and CDR2 SQIVND (reference sequence).

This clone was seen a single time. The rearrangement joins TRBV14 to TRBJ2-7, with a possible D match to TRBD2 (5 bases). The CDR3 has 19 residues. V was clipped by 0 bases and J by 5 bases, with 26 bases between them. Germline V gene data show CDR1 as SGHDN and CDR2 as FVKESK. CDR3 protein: CASSQESGWGTPLDHEQYF. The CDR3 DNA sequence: TGTGCCAGCAGCCAAGAAAGCGGCTGGGGTACCCCGTTGGATCACGAGCAGTACTTC.

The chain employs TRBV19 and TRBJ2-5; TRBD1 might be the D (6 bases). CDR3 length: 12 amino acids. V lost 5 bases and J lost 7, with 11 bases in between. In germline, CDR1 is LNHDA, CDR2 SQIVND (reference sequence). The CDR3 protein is CASSRNRVTQYF. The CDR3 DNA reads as TGTGCCAGTAGTCGTAACAGGGTGACCCAGTACTTC. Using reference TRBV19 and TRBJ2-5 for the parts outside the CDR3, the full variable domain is DGGITQSPKYLFRKEGQNVTLSCEQNLNHDAMYWYRQDPGQGLRLIYYSQIVNDFQKGDIAEGYSVSREKKESFPLTVTSAQKNPTAFYLCASSRNRVTQYFGPGTRLLVL.

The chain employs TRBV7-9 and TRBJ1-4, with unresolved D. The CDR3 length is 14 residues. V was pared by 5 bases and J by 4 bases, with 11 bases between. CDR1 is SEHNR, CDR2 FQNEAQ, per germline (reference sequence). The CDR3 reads CASSPTGINEKLFF. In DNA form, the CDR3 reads TGTGCCAGCAGCCCCACCGGCATTAATGAAAAACTGTTTTTT.

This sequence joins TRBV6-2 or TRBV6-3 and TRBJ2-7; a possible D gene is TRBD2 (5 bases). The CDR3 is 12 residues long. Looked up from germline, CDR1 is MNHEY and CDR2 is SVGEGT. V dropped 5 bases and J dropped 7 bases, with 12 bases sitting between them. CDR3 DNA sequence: TGTGCCAGCAGTCGGCGGGCCCGGGAGCAGTACTTC. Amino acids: CASSRRAREQYF.

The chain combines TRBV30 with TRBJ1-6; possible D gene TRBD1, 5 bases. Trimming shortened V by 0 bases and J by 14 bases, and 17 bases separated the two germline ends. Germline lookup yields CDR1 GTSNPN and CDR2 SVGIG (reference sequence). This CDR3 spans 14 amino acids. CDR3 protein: CAWSVKGQAQALHF. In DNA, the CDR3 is TGTGCCTGGAGTGTTAAGGGGCAGGCCCAAGCCCTCCACTTT. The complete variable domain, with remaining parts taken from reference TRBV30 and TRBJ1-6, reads SQTIHQWPATLVQPVGSPLSLECTVEGTSNPNLYWYRQAAGRGLQLLFYSVGIGQISSEVPQNLSASRPQDRQFILSSKKLLLSDSGFYLCAWSVKGQAQALHFGNGTRLTVT.

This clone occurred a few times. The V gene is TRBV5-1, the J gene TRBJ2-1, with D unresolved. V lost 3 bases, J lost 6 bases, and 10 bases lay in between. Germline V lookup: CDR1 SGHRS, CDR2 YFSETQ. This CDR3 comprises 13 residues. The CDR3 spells CASSSPPSNEQFF. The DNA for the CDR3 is TGCGCCAGCAGCTCGCCTCCTAGCAATGAGCAGTTCTTC.

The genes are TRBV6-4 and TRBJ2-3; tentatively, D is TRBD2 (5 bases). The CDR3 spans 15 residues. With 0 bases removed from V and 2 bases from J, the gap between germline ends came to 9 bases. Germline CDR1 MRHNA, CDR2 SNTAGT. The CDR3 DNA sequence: TGTGCCAGCAGTGACTCCTACGGGGACACAGATACGCAGTATTTT. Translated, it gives CASSDSYGDTDTQYF.